The 10 T cell receptor beta chains below come from one sample, sequenced in a study of blood T cell repertoires in COVID-19. Profiling relied on immunoSEQ multiplex PCR, and the TCRdb table lists in-frame clones only, not all of them. The sample holds 180,000 or so clones, approximately 91% seen once. Sample: PBMCs or T cells enriched from blood (not recorded which). These TCRs come from a woman aged 18-29 years who had recovered from COVID-19.

In DNA, the CDR3 is TGTGCCTCCGGGGGGTTCGACGGGGCGGTTGAAGCTTTCTTT. It is translated as CASGGFDGAVEAFF. The chain combines TRBV10-3 with TRBJ1-1; D is possibly TRBD1 (5 bases). Trimming took off 11 bases at V and 7 bases at J, with 23 bases between the two ends. The CDR3 runs 14 residues. Germline assignment: CDR1 ENHRY and CDR2 SYGVKD.

The chain is built from TRBV6-5 and TRBJ1-1, with TRBD1 matching over 8 bases. Germline V gene data show CDR1 as MNHEY and CDR2 as SVGAGI. Trimming removed 7 bases from V and 3 bases from J; junction bases left unmatched: 10. This CDR3 region has 15 residues. DNA of the CDR3: TGTGCCAGCACGGACAGGGAAGGGAGATACACTGAAGCTTTCTTT. Translation: CASTDREGRYTEAFF.

In this sample, this clone turned up many times. The gene calls are TRBV7-9 and TRBJ1-3; D may be TRBD1 (6 bases). This CDR3 is built from 15 residues. CDR1 is SEHNR, CDR2 FQNEAQ, per germline (reference sequence). CDR3 nucleotide sequence: TGTGGTATCTGGTGGGGGACAAAAGCAGGAAACACCATATATTTT. Amino acid sequence: CGIWWGTKAGNTIYF.

This CDR3 is CASSPGHLYEQYF. In DNA, the CDR3 is TGTGCCAGCAGCCCGGGACATCTCTACGAGCAGTACTTC. The chain uses TRBV12-3 or TRBV12-4 and TRBJ2-7; D possibly corresponds to TRBD1 (6 bases). V gave up 6 bases and J gave up 3 bases, with 12 bases separating them. The CDR3 totals 13 residues.

The chain employs TRBV9 and TRBJ2-2; D is perhaps TRBD2 (5 bases). CDR3 length: 16 amino acids. Per germline, CDR1 SGDLS and CDR2 YYNGEE. Trimming stripped 0 bases from V and 0 bases from J, with 9 bases between. In DNA form, the CDR3 reads TGTGCCAGCAGCGTAGAGTTGCGGGCGAACACCGGGGAGCTGTTTTTT. It is translated as CASSVELRANTGELFF.

The genes are TRBV7-2 and TRBJ2-2; 11 bases agree with TRBD2. The ends lost 2 bases at V and 3 bases at J; junction bases unmatched: 5. Germline values: CDR1 SGHTA, CDR2 FQGNSA. This CDR3 has 17 amino acids. CDR3 sequence (DNA): TGTGCCAGCAGCTTAAGGGCTAGCGGGAGGCACACCGGGGAGCTGTTTTTT. Translation: CASSLRASGRHTGELFF.

The rearrangement uses TRBV20-1 and TRBJ1-2; perhaps TRBD1 as D (6 bases). CDR3 length equals 14 residues. The V gene lost 3 bases and the J gene lost 5 bases, with 16 bases spanning the gap. Germline V gene data show CDR1 as DFQATT and CDR2 as SNEGSKA (reference sequence). In nucleotides, the CDR3 is TGCAGTGCTAGTTTGGGGGCAGAAGGGTATGGCTACACCTTC. It encodes CSASLGAEGYGYTF.

V usage is TRBV7-6 and J usage is TRBJ2-3, with TRBD2 matching 8 bases. CDR1 SGHVS and CDR2 FNYEAQ come from the germline V gene. The CDR3 is made up of 15 amino acids. V trimming: 10 bases; J trimming: 0 bases; junction bases outside the gene matches: 9. DNA for the CDR3: TGTGCCACCAAGAGGGTAGCGGGGAGCACAGATACGCAGTATTTT. Translated, it gives CATKRVAGSTDTQYF. Variable domain in full (rest from reference TRBV7-6 and TRBJ2-3): GAGVSQSPRYKVTKRGQDVALRCDPISGHVSLYWYRQALGQGPEFLTYFNYEAQQDKSGLPNDRFSAERPEGSISTLTIQRTEQRDSAMYRCATKRVAGSTDTQYFGPGTRLTVL.

The chain combines TRBV19 with TRBJ2-1; 9 bases map to TRBD2. The CDR3 has 16 residues. Looked up from germline, CDR1 is LNHDA and CDR2 is SQIVND (reference sequence). The J segment lost 6 bases and the V segment lost 5 bases, leaving 11 bases of the junction unmatched. The CDR3 sequence: CASSSWVAGVGNEQFF. CDR3 DNA sequence: TGTGCCAGTAGTTCTTGGGTAGCGGGAGTGGGCAATGAGCAGTTCTTC.

V and J are TRBV4-1 and TRBJ2-4; D is uncertain. The CDR3 runs 14 residues. The V end was cut by 1 base, the J end by 0 bases, with 4 bases between. Per the germline V gene, CDR1 is MGHRA and CDR2 is YSYEKL. The CDR3 is CASSQALAKNIQYF. CDR3 DNA sequence: TGCGCCAGCAGCCAAGCATTAGCCAAAAACATTCAGTACTTC.